What follows describes a single TCR beta chain. This record comes from a study of blood T cell repertoires in COVID-19. Background on the study: From the United States, Italy and Spain came samples of acute and convalescent COVID-19. T cells, B-cell-depleted T cells, or PBMCs supplied cDNA or gDNA.

In the original processing: Amplified reference gene primers provided the basis for estimating nucleated cell counts. Data came from immunoSEQ multiplex PCR; TCRdb stores just in-frame clones and leaves some out. V and J calls and clone size are those listed in that table; D and trimming were worked out from the DNA. The sample includes approximately 160,000 clones, roughly 90% seen only once; the top ten take roughly a sixth. V dropped 2 bases and J dropped 3; count of bases not matched to a gene: 4. The germline V gene encodes CDR1 SQVTM and CDR2 ANQGSEA. The CDR3 is made up of 14 amino acids. This rearrangement joins TRBV29-1 to TRBJ2-3, with TRBD2 matching over 8 bases. The sequenced sample consisted of peripheral blood. The sequence came from a man aged 55 to 69 with active or convalescent COVID-19. The CDR3 protein is CSVEWGLDTDTQYF. The CDR3 DNA sequence: TGCAGCGTTGAATGGGGACTAGATACAGATACGCAGTATTTT.